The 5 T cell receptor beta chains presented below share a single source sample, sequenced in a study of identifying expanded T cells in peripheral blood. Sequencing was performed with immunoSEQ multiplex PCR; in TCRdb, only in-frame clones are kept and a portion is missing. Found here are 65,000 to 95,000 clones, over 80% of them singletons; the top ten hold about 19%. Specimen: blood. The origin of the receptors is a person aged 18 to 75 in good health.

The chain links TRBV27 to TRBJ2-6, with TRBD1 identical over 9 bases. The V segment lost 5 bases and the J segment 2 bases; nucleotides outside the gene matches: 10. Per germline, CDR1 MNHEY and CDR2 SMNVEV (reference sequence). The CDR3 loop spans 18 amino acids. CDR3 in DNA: TGTGCCAGCAGTGCCAGACCCGGGACAGGGACTGGGGCCAACGTCCTGACTTTC. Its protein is CASSARPGTGTGANVLTF.

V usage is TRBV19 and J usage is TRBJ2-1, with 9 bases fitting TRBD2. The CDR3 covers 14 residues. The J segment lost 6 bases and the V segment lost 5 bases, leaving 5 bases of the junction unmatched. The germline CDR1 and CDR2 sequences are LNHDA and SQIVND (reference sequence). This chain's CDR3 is CASSLSGSFNEQFF. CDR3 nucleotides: TGTGCCAGTAGTCTTAGCGGGAGCTTCAATGAGCAGTTCTTC.

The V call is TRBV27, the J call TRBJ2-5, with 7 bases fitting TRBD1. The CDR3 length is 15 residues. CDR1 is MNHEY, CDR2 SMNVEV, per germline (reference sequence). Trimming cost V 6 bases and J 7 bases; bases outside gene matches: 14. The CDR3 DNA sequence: TGTGCCAGCAGACTAGGGACAGAGACATCAGGGACCCAGTACTTC. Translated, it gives CASRLGTETSGTQYF.

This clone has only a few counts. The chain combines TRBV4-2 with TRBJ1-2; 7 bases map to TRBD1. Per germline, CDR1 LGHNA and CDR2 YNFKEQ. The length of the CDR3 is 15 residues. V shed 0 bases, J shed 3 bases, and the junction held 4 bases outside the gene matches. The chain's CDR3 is CASSQERQGHYGYTF. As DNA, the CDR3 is TGTGCCAGCAGCCAAGAAAGACAGGGTCACTATGGCTACACCTTC.

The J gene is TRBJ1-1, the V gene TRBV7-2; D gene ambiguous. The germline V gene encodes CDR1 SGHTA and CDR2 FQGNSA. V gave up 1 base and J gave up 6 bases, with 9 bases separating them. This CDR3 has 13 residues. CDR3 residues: CASSLGSGAEAFF. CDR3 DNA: TGTGCCAGCAGCTTAGGTTCGGGAGCTGAAGCTTTCTTT.